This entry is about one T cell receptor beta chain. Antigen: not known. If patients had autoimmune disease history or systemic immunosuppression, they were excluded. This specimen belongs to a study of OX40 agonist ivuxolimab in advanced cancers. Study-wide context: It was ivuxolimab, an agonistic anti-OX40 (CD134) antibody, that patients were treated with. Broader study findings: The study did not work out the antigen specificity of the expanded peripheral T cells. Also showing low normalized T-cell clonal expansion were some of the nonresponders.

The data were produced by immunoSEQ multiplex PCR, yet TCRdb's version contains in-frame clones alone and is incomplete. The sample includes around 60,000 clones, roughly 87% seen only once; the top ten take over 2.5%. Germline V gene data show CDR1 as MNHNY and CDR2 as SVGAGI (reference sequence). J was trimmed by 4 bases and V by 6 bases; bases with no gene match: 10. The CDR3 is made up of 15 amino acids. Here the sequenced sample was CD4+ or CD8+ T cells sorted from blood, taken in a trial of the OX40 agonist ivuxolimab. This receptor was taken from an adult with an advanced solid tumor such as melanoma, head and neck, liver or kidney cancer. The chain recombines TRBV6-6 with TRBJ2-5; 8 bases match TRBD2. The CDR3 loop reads CASSPGGGEGETQYF. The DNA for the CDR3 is TGTGCCAGCAGCCCCGGGGGGGGAGAGGGAGAGACCCAGTACTTC.